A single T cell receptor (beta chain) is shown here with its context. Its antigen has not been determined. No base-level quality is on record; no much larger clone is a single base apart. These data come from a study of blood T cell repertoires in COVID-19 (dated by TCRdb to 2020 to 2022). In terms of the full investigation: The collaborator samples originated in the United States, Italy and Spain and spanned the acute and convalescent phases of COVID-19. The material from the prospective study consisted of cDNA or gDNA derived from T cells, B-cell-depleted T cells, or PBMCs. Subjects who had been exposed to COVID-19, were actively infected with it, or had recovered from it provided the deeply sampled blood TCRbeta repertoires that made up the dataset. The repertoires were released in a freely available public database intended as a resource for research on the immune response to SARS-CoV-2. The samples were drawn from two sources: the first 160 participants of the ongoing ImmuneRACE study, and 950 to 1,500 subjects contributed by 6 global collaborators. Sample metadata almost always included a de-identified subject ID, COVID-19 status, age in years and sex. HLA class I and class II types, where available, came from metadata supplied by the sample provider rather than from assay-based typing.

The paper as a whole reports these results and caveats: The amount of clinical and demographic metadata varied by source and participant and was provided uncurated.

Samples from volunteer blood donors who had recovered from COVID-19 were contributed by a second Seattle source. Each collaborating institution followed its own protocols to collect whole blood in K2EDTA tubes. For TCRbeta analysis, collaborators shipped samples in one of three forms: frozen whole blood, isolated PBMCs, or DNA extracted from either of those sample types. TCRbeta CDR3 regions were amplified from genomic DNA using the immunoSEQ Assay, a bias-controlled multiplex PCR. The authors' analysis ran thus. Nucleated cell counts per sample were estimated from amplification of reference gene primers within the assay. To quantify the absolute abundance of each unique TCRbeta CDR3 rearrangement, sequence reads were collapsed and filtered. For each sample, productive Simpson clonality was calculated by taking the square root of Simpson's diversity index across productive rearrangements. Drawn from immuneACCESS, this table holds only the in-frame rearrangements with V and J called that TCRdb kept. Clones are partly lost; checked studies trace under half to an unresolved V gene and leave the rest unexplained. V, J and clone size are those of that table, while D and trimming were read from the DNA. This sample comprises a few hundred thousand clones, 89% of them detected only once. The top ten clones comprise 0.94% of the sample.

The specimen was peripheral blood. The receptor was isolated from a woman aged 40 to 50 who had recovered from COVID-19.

The DNA sequence is given as TGCGCCAGCAGGGGACAGGAAAACTACGAGCAGTACTTC. Translation gives CASRGQENYEQYF. This sequence uses TRBV10-2 and TRBJ2-7; TRBD1 fits 8 bases in the junction. Inclusive of the bounding cysteine and phenylalanine, the CDR3 is 13 residues long. CDR3 DNA only is kept here, 39 bases in frame from base 1. V loses 6 bases at its end and J loses 3 bases; junction bases beyond the gene matches: 4. From a lookup of the germline V gene, CDR1 and CDR2 are WSHSY and SAAADI.